In its sample, the clone carrying this T cell receptor (beta chain) was seen a few times. The template was genomic DNA from peripheral blood, not RNA. This specimen belongs to a study of T cell repertoires in aging, cancer and after chemotherapy. The germline V gene encodes CDR1 MNHNS and CDR2 SASEGT. Trimming stripped 6 bases from V and 1 base from J, with 16 bases between. The CDR3 covers 16 residues. A mixed TRB-A/B primer pool amplified rearranged TRB by multiplex touch-down PCR. In TCRdb, the multiplex PCR reads were re-called with MiXCR into one record per CDR3 protein. The sample contains approximately 20,000 distinct CDR3 sequences, around 40% of which appear only once.

The gene calls are TRBV6-1 and TRBJ1-3; D may be TRBD1 (5 bases). The sequence came from a human donor with a solid tumor. Sequenced input: blood. CDR3 region: CASRPQGSLSGNTIYF. The CDR3 DNA sequence: TGTGCCAGCAGACCGCAGGGAAGTCTTTCTGGAAACACCATATATTTT.